The 13 T cell receptor beta chains below come from one sample, sequenced in a study of control samples from healthy donors and cancer patients. Assay used: immunoSEQ multiplex PCR; TCRdb lists only in-frame clones, some missing. This table holds over 200,000 clones, roughly 87% found once. Sequenced: PBMCs. These TCRs come from a woman between 55 and 75 years old with lung cancer.

This chain uses TRBV11-3 with TRBJ1-6; no clear D gene. Trimming pared 0 bases from V and 9 bases from J, leaving 6 bases between. The germline V gene has CDR1 SGHNT and CDR2 YENEEA. This CDR3 contains 13 residues. The CDR3 coding sequence is TGTGCCAGCAGCTTAGATGTCCTTTCACCCCTCCACTTT. This codes for CASSLDVLSPLHF.

The chain couples TRBV5-1 to TRBJ2-5, with TRBD2 matching over 10 bases. Unmatched junction bases numbered 8, after V lost 4 bases and J lost 5 bases. Looked up from germline, CDR1 is SGHRS and CDR2 is YFSETQ. This CDR3 spans 15 amino acids. The CDR3 sequence is CASSRWTSGGETQYF. The CDR3 nucleotides are TGCGCCAGCAGCCGATGGACTAGCGGAGGGGAGACCCAGTACTTC.

V gene TRBV11-2 combines with J gene TRBJ2-1, with 7 positions matching TRBD2. There are 16 residues in the CDR3. J lost 2 bases, V lost 2 bases, and 6 bases had no gene match. In germline, CDR1 is SGHAT, CDR2 FQNNGV. Written as DNA, the CDR3 is TGTGCCAGCAGCTTACTGGAGGGAGGGCCCTACAATGAGCAGTTCTTC. Its translation: CASSLLEGGPYNEQFF. Based on the CDR3 plus reference TRBV11-2 and TRBJ2-1, the full variable domain is EAGVAQSPRYKIIEKRQSVAFWCNPISGHATLYWYQQILGQGPKLLIQFQNNGVVDDSQLPKDRFSAERLKGVDSTLKIQPAKLEDSAVYLCASSLLEGGPYNEQFFGPGTRLTVL.

Written as DNA, the CDR3 is TGTGCCAGCAGTACGAGCGAACCTTCCTACGAGCAGTACTTC. This codes for CASSTSEPSYEQYF. The V call is TRBV6-2 or TRBV6-3, the J call TRBJ2-7; D not resolved. Germline CDR1 and CDR2: MNHEY and SVGEGT. The V end lost 5 bases, the J end lost 1 base, and 12 bases lay between the germline ends. This CDR3 has 14 residues.

This chain links TRBV19 with TRBJ1-2; possibly TRBD1 for D (6 bases). Trimming stripped 5 bases from V and 5 bases from J, with 21 bases between. The CDR3 consists of 16 residues. Germline assignment: CDR1 LNHDA and CDR2 SQIVND (reference sequence). CDR3 amino acids: CASSGSPTGVRYGYTF. DNA for the CDR3: TGTGCCAGTAGTGGTTCACCGACAGGAGTACGATATGGCTACACCTTC.

J is TRBJ2-3 and V is TRBV6-5; TRBD2 agrees at 11 bases. The J segment lost 3 bases and the V segment lost 0 bases, leaving 2 bases of the junction unmatched. The CDR3 totals 16 residues. Germline CDR1 reads MNHEY; CDR2 reads SVGAGI. CDR3 in DNA: TGTGCCAGCAGTTACTCGAGACTAGCGGGAACAGATACGCAGTATTTT. It yields the protein CASSYSRLAGTDTQYF.

The V call is TRBV2, the J call TRBJ2-3, with D perhaps given as TRBD1 or TRBD2 (5 bases each). V lost 6 bases, J lost 0 bases, and 16 bases lay in between. The CDR3 length is 16 residues. Germline CDR1 SNHLY, CDR2 FYNNEI. CDR3 DNA sequence: TGTGCCAGCAGCGCCCCGGGACGAGCTAGCACAGATACGCAGTATTTT. As protein: CASSAPGRASTDTQYF. Variable domain in full (rest from reference TRBV2 and TRBJ2-3): EPEVTQTPSHQVTQMGQEVILRCVPISNHLYFYWYRQILGQKVEFLVSFYNNEISEKSEIFDDQFSVERPDGSNFTLKIRSTKLEDSAMYFCASSAPGRASTDTQYFGPGTRLTVL.

The chain couples TRBV7-8 to TRBJ2-1, with TRBD1 matching over 7 bases. The CDR3 totals 15 residues. CDR1 is SGHVS and CDR2 is FQNEAQ in the germline V gene. V shed 5 bases, J shed 2 bases, and the junction held 6 bases outside the gene matches. This CDR3 is CASSLGQTTYNEQFF. The CDR3 DNA is TGTGCCAGCAGCCTGGGACAGACTACCTACAATGAGCAGTTCTTC.

The J gene is TRBJ2-5, the V gene TRBV19; D may be TRBD1 or TRBD2 (6 bases each). The germline gives CDR1 LNHDA, CDR2 SQIVND (reference sequence). The CDR3 is made up of 14 amino acids. V gave up 1 base and J gave up 5 bases, with 11 bases separating them. CDR3 protein: CASSIGGAGETQYF. The CDR3 DNA sequence: TGTGCCAGTAGTATAGGGGGGGCCGGGGAGACCCAGTACTTC.

V gene TRBV9 combines with J gene TRBJ1-6; 8 bases fit TRBD1. The CDR3 sequence is 16 residues long. The V gene's germline CDR1 is SGDLS and CDR2 YYNGEE. V dropped 0 bases and J dropped 10; count of bases not matched to a gene: 9. For the CDR3, the DNA is TGTGCCAGCAGCGTAGGACCGACAGGGGACCGGTCACCCCTCCACTTT. Protein sequence: CASSVGPTGDRSPLHF.

This clone was counted between two and nine times. The chain joins TRBV18 to TRBJ2-2; D remains ambiguous. V was pared by 3 bases and J by 5 bases, with 7 bases between. Looked up from germline, CDR1 is KGHSH and CDR2 is LQKENI. This CDR3 region has 13 residues. The CDR3 loop reads CASSPGRTGELFF. The CDR3 coding sequence is TGTGCCAGCTCACCTGGACGTACCGGGGAGCTGTTTTTT.

Only a few counts were recorded for this clone. The same CDR3 arises from other DNA sequences in this sample as well. The genes are TRBV2 and TRBJ2-2; D remains unclear. Germline V CDR1 and CDR2: SNHLY, FYNNEI. The ends were cut back, 7 bases at V and 6 bases at J, with 9 bases in the middle. The CDR3 is 12 residues long. CDR3 loop: CASTPDAGELFF. In DNA, the CDR3 is TGTGCCAGCACCCCGGACGCCGGGGAGCTGTTTTTT.

This clone appeared a few times. This chain connects TRBV5-1 to TRBJ1-2; 11 positions agree with TRBD1. The CDR3 covers 15 residues. Germline CDR1 and CDR2: SGHRS and YFSETQ. V lost 1 base to trimming and J lost 5 bases; unmatched junction nucleotides: 4. The CDR3 DNA reads as TGCGCCAGCAGCTTGCCGGGACAGGGGGTGTATGGCTACACCTTC. Its protein is CASSLPGQGVYGYTF.